A selection of T cell receptor beta chains follows, all from one sample in a study of cytomegalovirus exposure and HLA in healthy donors. TCRdb's copy holds only in-frame clones and misses some; the assay was immunoSEQ multiplex PCR. Of some 220,000 clones in the sample, 75% to 90% are singletons; the top ten hold 0.95% to 1.1%. Source material: PBMCs. Receptors were obtained from a woman under 30 in good health and CMV-seronegative. CDR3s include the opening cysteine and the closing phenylalanine or tryptophan. The D gene is left open where the match is weak. The size field is filled for only some rows; it gives once, few, many or a size class.

TRBJ2-6 | TRBV4-1 | - | - | TGCGCCAGCAGCCCAGGCGGGCAAGGGGGTTCTTTCGGGGCCAACGTCCTGACTTTC | CASSPGGQGGSFGANVLTF
TRBJ2-2 | TRBV7-2 | - | TRBD1 | TGTGCCAGCAGCTCCGGGACAGGGGGCACCGGGGAGCTGTTTTTT | CASSSGTGGTGELFF
TRBJ2-3 | TRBV29-1 | - | TRBD1 | TGCAGCGTTGATGGGCCGGGACAGGCTAGCACAGATACGCAGTATTTT | CSVDGPGQASTDTQYF
TRBJ2-1 | TRBV7-7 | - | - | TGTGCCAGCAGCCGGGGATATGACAATGAGCAGTTCTTC | CASSRGYDNEQFF
TRBJ1-1 | TRBV4-2 | - | - | TGTGCCAGCAGCCAGAACCCCGGGAACACTGAAGCTTTCTTT | CASSQNPGNTEAFF
TRBJ1-1 | TRBV29-1 | - | TRBD1 | TGCAGCGGTCAACGGGACAGCGACGAAGCTTTCTTT | CSGQRDSDEAFF
TRBJ1-1 | TRBV5-6 | few | - | TGTGCCAGCAGCTTGGGGGGCAACACTGAAGCTTTCTTT | CASSLGGNTEAFF
TRBJ1-5 | TRBV4-1 | - | TRBD1 | TGCGCCAGCAGCCAAGAGGGGACAGCTTCTTATAGCAATCAGCCCCAGCATTTT | CASSQEGTASYSNQPQHF
TRBJ2-2 | TRBV9 | few | TRBD2 | TGTGCCAGCAGCGTACTAGCGGGGGCCGGCTTGATCACCGGGGAGCTGTTTTTT | CASSVLAGAGLITGELFF
TRBJ2-2 | TRBV7-9 | - | TRBD2 | TGTTCCAGCAGCTCGGGACTAGCGGGAGGGCCGGTCACCGGGGAGCTGTTTTTT | CSSSSGLAGGPVTGELFF
TRBJ2-5 | TRBV29-1 | - | TRBD2 | TGCAGCGTTCTGGGGGGGGAGGAGACCCAGTACTTC | CSVLGGEETQYF
TRBJ2-5 | TRBV6-5 | - | TRBD1 | TGTGCCAGCAGACGTGACAGGGTCAGCGAGACCCAGTACTTC | CASRRDRVSETQYF
TRBJ1-5 | TRBV5-5 | - | - | TGTGCCAGCAGCTTGGGCGCCCCGTACCAGCCCCAGCATTTT | CASSLGAPYQPQHF
TRBJ2-3 | TRBV2 | - | TRBD2 | TGTGCCAGCACGAGTGAATTAGCGGGAGCAGATACGCAGTATTTT | CASTSELAGADTQYF
TRBJ2-3 | TRBV29-1 | - | - | TGCAGCGTTGAATCTGCGGCTGGCACAGATACGCAGTATTTT | CSVESAAGTDTQYF
TRBJ1-5 | TRBV15 | - | - | TGTGCCACCAGCAGAGATGTTACAGGTCAGCCCCAGCATTTT | CATSRDVTGQPQHF
TRBJ2-7 | TRBV9 | - | - | TGTGCCAGCAGCGTAGGCAGGGGATTCACCTACGAGCAGTACTTC | CASSVGRGFTYEQYF
TRBJ2-7 | TRBV5-8 | once | - | TGTGCCAGCAGCTCGGGTTACGAGCAGTACTTC | CASSSGYEQYF
TRBJ2-7 | TRBV7-9 | - | - | TGTGCCAGCAGCCAGTTGAAGGAGCAGTACTTC | CASSQLKEQYF
TRBJ1-1 | TRBV10-3 | - | TRBD1 | TGTGCCATCAGTGAACCCGGGACAGCGATAGAAGCTTTCTTT | CAISEPGTAIEAFF
TRBJ2-4 | TRBV9 | - | - | TGTGCCAGCCAAGGGGGTGAAAACATTCAGTACTTC | CASQGGENIQYF
TRBJ1-2 | TRBV7-2 | - | TRBD1 | TGTGCCGGCAGCTTAGCGGGGGACAGGGCTAACTATGGCTACACCTTC | CAGSLAGDRANYGYTF
TRBJ1-2 | TRBV4-2 | - | - | TGTGCCAGCAGCCAAGGTGGCAGTAGCCTAGTCTATGGCTACACCTTC | CASSQGGSSLVYGYTF
TRBJ1-2 | TRBV4-2 | few | - | TGTGCCAGCAGCCCCACAATCGGACAGCGCTCCTATGGCTACACCTTC | CASSPTIGQRSYGYTF
TRBJ2-7 | TRBV18 | - | TRBD1 | TGTGCCAGCTCACCGGGACAGGGGTTCGACGAGCAGTACTTC | CASSPGQGFDEQYF
TRBJ1-4 | TRBV6-5 | - | TRBD1 | TGTGCCAGCAGTAAATTGACAGGGGGAAATGAAAAACTGTTTTTT | CASSKLTGGNEKLFF
TRBJ1-3 | TRBV19 | - | - | TGTGCCAGTAGCACGGGTTACTCTGGAAACACCATATATTTT | CASSTGYSGNTIYF
TRBJ1-2 | TRBV7-2 | once | - | TGTGCCAGCAGCTTAGGCGGGCGCGGCTACACCTTC | CASSLGGRGYTF
TRBJ2-2 | TRBV7-9 | - | TRBD2 | TGTGCCAGCAGCTTAGCCTCGGGAGGGCCCGGGGAGCTGTTTTTT | CASSLASGGPGELFF
TRBJ2-7 | TRBV19 | - | TRBD1 | TGTGCCAGTAGTCTAGACAGGGCCTACGAGCAGTACTTC | CASSLDRAYEQYF
TRBJ2-5 | TRBV18 | - | - | TGTGCCAGCTCACCACTCCCTTCAGAGACCCAGTACTTC | CASSPLPSETQYF
TRBJ2-1 | TRBV9 | - | TRBD2 | TGTGCCAGCAGCCTCCAGGGGGTAGCGGGGGACCTATACAATGAGCAGTTCTTC | CASSLQGVAGDLYNEQFF
TRBJ2-5 | TRBV5-8 | - | - | TGTGCCAGCAGCTCTCGGGTACAAGAGACCCAGTACTTC | CASSSRVQETQYF
TRBJ1-1 | TRBV10-3 | - | - | TGTGCCATCAGGAAAGACTTGAACACTGAAGCTTTCTTT | CAIRKDLNTEAFF
TRBJ1-3 | TRBV10-3 | - | TRBD1 | TGTGCCACCGGCGGCGACAGGGGGCAGTCTGGAAACACCATATATTTT | CATGGDRGQSGNTIYF
TRBJ1-3 | TRBV10-3 | - | TRBD1 | TGTGCCATCAGCCGGACAGGGCGGGTAGAAAACACCATATATTTT | CAISRTGRVENTIYF
TRBJ1-5 | TRBV30 | - | - | TGTGCCTGGGGGTGGGAGGATAGCAATCAGCCCCAGCATTTT | CAWGWEDSNQPQHF
TRBJ2-7 | TRBV7-6 | - | - | TGTGCCAGCAGCTTAGAGGCGCCGGGACAAGGATACGAGCAGTACTTC | CASSLEAPGQGYEQYF
TRBJ1-6 | TRBV5-1 | - | TRBD1 | TGCGCCAGCAGTTATACCTTGGGACAGATTAATTCACCCCTCCACTTT | CASSYTLGQINSPLHF
TRBJ1-6 | TRBV4-3 | - | - | TGCGCCAGCAGCCCCCGTTCCCAGGGAAATTCACCCCTCCACTTT | CASSPRSQGNSPLHF
TRBJ1-1 | TRBV7-9 | - | - | TGTGCCAGCAGCTTACGTATAGGGGGTGGGGACACTGAAGCTTTCTTT | CASSLRIGGGDTEAFF
TRBJ1-1 | TRBV30 | once | - | TGTGCCTGGAGTGTTTTACTCACTGAAGCTTTCTTT | CAWSVLLTEAFF
TRBJ1-4 | TRBV11-3 | - | - | TGTGCCAGCAGCTTATTAACAGGAGCTAATGAAAAACTGTTTTTT | CASSLLTGANEKLFF
TRBJ2-5 | TRBV27 | - | TRBD2 | TGTGCCAGCAGTCCCTCGACTAGCGGGGGCCCCGTGGGGACCCAGTACTTC | CASSPSTSGGPVGTQYF
TRBJ2-3 | TRBV7-8 | - | TRBD1 | TGTGCCAGCAGCTCGCCTCGGGACAGGGGGTTTTCGATCACAGATACGCAGTATTTT | CASSSPRDRGFSITDTQYF
TRBJ1-5 | TRBV5-1 | - | - | TGCGCCAGCAGCTCCGAGGCAGACAATCAGCCCCAGCATTTT | CASSSEADNQPQHF
TRBJ2-2 | TRBV5-4 | - | - | TGTGCCAGCAGCACAGGGTACACCGGGGAGCTGTTTTTT | CASSTGYTGELFF
TRBJ2-3 | TRBV7-8 | - | - | TGTGCCAGCAGCTTAGCGCAGGTCCCCCGGAGGGTGGATACGCAGTATTTT | CASSLAQVPRRVDTQYF
TRBJ2-7 | TRBV5-4 | - | - | TGTGCCAGCAGCTTGGATTATAATAGCGAGCAGTACTTC | CASSLDYNSEQYF
TRBJ2-2 | TRBV7-2 | - | TRBD2 | TGTGCCAGCAGACCTACTAGCGCGGGCTACACCGGGGAGCTGTTTTTT | CASRPTSAGYTGELFF
TRBJ2-3 | TRBV7-2 | - | - | TGTGCCAGCAGCAAGAGCGGGCGCTACACAGATACGCAGTATTTT | CASSKSGRYTDTQYF
TRBJ2-1 | TRBV18 | - | TRBD1 | TGTGCCAGCTCACCTCAGGGACAGGGGGACTACAATGAGCAGTTCTTC | CASSPQGQGDYNEQFF
TRBJ2-7 | TRBV11-2 | - | TRBD1 | TGTGCCAGCAGCCTGGGACAGGGGGCCAGATCCCAGTACTTC | CASSLGQGARSQYF
TRBJ2-7 | TRBV5-1 | - | - | TGCGCCAGCAGCTTGTTGGACAGCTCCTACGAGCAGTACTTC | CASSLLDSSYEQYF
TRBJ2-1 | TRBV9 | - | TRBD2 | TGTGCCACCTCTAAGAGGGAGGGCCGTGGATCCTACAATGAGCAGTTCTTC | CATSKREGRGSYNEQFF
TRBJ2-2 | TRBV5-4 | few | TRBD1 | TGTGCCAGCAGCATCCAGACAGGGATCCTCACCGGGGAGCTGTTTTTT | CASSIQTGILTGELFF